This TCR beta chain was sequenced in a study of blood T cell repertoires in COVID-19. The wider study: Sources were T cells, B-cell-depleted T cells, or PBMCs; the material itself was cDNA or gDNA.

The germline CDR1 and CDR2 sequences are SGHRS and YFSETQ. Unmatched junction bases numbered 10, after V lost 0 bases and J lost 8 bases. The CDR3 has 15 amino acids. The repertoire was sequenced with immunoSEQ multiplex PCR; TCRdb's copy has only in-frame clones and lacks some. The table lists over 200,000 clones, roughly 88% of them singletons. Sequenced: PBMCs or T cells enriched from blood (not recorded which). The TCR was taken from a woman aged 25 to 39 who had been exposed to COVID-19. The genes are TRBV5-1 and TRBJ1-2; 7 nucleotides align to TRBD1. The CDR3 region is CASSLGDGTEGGYTF. CDR3 in DNA: TGCGCCAGCAGCTTGGGGGATGGGACAGAAGGCGGCTACACCTTC.